The sample holds a few counts of the clone carrying this T cell receptor beta chain. The source of the sample is a study of control samples from healthy donors and cancer patients. This CDR3 region has 13 residues. CDR1 is MNHNS, CDR2 SASEGT, per germline. V lost 2 bases and J lost 5, with 9 bases in between. Measured with immunoSEQ multiplex PCR; TCRdb has only the in-frame clones, and not every one. Altogether some 49,000 clones are present, approximately 83% being singletons, with the ten largest covering over 2.5%. Sequencing used PBMCs. V gene TRBV6-1 combines with J gene TRBJ1-1; D ambiguous. The sequence came from a woman in her forties or fifties with lung cancer. CDR3 coding DNA: TGTGCCAGCAGTGAAAGAGGGAGAACTGAAGCTTTCTTT. This codes for CASSERGRTEAFF.